Sequencing of this T cell receptor beta chain was carried out in a study of T cell responses to AZD1222 COVID-19 vaccine. The study's findings and limits: The CD4 TCRs associated with vaccination extended across spike and predominated at 160-218 and 743-854. Sampling that yielded the repertoires occurred only after the peak T cell response. Baseline seropositivity characterized only six AZD1222 recipients.

About this clone: The antigen remains unidentified.

From germline, CDR1 is SGHTA and CDR2 FQGTGA. The CDR3 consists of 13 residues. Trimming took off 6 bases at V and 2 bases at J, with 10 bases between the two ends. TCRdb's copy holds only in-frame clones and misses some; the assay was immunoSEQ multiplex PCR. The table records about 31,000 clones, around nine tenths of them present only once. The sequence came from an adult who received the AZD1222 COVID-19 vaccine. The sample here was peripheral blood, taken 28 days after the second AZD1222 dose. V usage is TRBV7-3 and J usage is TRBJ1-1, with D hard to call. CDR3 region: CASSSGPNTEAFF. The CDR3 DNA reads TGTGCCAGCAGTTCGGGCCCCAACACTGAAGCTTTCTTT.